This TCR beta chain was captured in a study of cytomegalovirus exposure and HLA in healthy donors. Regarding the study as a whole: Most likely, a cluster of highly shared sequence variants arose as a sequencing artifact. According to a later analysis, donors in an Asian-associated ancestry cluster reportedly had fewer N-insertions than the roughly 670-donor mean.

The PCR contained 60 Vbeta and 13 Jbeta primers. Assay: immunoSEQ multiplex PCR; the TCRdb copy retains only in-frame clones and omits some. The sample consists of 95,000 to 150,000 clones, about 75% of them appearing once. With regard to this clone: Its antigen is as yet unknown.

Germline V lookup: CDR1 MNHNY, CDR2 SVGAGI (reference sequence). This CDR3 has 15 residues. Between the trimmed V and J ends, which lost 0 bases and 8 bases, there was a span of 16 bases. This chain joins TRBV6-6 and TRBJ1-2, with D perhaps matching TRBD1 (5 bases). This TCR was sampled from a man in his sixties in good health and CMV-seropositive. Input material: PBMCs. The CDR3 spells CASSYSMGPYGGYTF. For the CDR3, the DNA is TGTGCCAGCAGTTACTCGATGGGGCCCTACGGGGGCTACACCTTC.